Listed here is a single T cell receptor beta chain. These data belong to a study of T cells in Graves' hyperthyroidism and ophthalmopathy. The overall study: The blood sample was taken at first diagnosis, before treatment began.

Those with hyperthyroidism were 18 to 65 years old, newly diagnosed, and ill for under 2 months. Pregnant or lactating patients were excluded, as were those with uncontrolled infection or other autoimmune disease. Orbital computed tomography and thyroid ultrasound, together with serum TRAb and thyroxine and clinical symptoms, were used for diagnoses. TCR beta CDR3 sequences were amplified from RNA transcripts. When the TCR CDR3 underwent first-round RT-PCR, the HTBI primer set was used. TCRdb analysed the multiplex PCR reads with MiXCR anew, one entry per CDR3 protein. The table includes some 700,000 distinct CDR3 sequences, around 15% detected once. The TCR sequence derives from a man aged 45-65 years with Graves' hyperthyroidism. The sample taken for sequencing was blood.

Written as DNA, the CDR3 is TGTGCCAGCAGCGACCTCGGCAGGGCAACTCCCTACGAGCAGTACTTC. It codes for CASSDLGRATPYEQYF. This chain joins TRBV6-1 and TRBJ2-7, with D possibly TRBD1 on 5 matching bases. Looked up from germline, CDR1 is MNHNS and CDR2 is SASEGT. V was shortened by 6 bases and J by 2 bases, with 20 bases between the two germline ends. This CDR3 comprises 16 residues.